This paragraph reports one T cell receptor beta chain. Its antigen specificity is not known. One end of the junction does not line up with germline, which may come from a read error. The library came from PCR. The instrument was an Illumina HiSeq 2500. To reduce PCR and sequencing biases, unique molecular identifiers were built into the TCR beta cDNA libraries. Per 1 to 10 million input T cells, approximately 500,000 cDNA molecules were obtained, such that each molecule approximated one T cell. The same protocol used for the earlier healthy control dataset was applied to prepare and sequence the patient libraries. Within a given batch, samples were prepared together, multiplexed and sequenced on the same HiSeq lane. For the original study's pipeline: Raw barcoded reads were processed with MIGEC, and single-read molecular identifier groups were discarded before consensus assembly and CDR3 extraction. VDJtools was used for post-analysis of the clonotype tables, and diversity was normalized by down-sampling every dataset to the size of the smallest sample. In repertoire overlap clustering, CDR3 amino acid sequences, but not nucleotide sequences, were matched to correct batch-related cross-sample contamination. TCRdb reprocessed the public reads (quality trimming at Q25 with fastp, clone calling with MiXCR) and kept in-frame beta chains. Rows with one shared CDR3 protein collapse into an entry with the most common genes and DNA. The V and J calls and clone size come from TCRdb's table, not from the authors' own analysis. For this sample the table gives 380,000 or so distinct CDR3 sequences, of which about a third were detected only once. In total, the top ten clones hold around an eighth of the sample.

To demonstrate the VDJtools post-analysis software, TCR beta repertoires were profiled from the peripheral blood of about 14 young patients with multiple sclerosis. The multiple sclerosis patients were children and adolescents between roughly 6 and 17 years of age. The source of the sample is a study of post-analysis software for immune sequencing data (dated by TCRdb to between 2015 and 2016). Some background on the complete study: The recorded disease courses included relapsing-remitting, secondary progressive and progressive-relapsing multiple sclerosis, and some patients had no subtype annotation. A subset of samples was prepared in parallel using single-end sample barcoding, then pooled and co-amplified after Illumina adapter ligation. The patient repertoires were set against under 12 previously published healthy control repertoires from donors whose ages ranged from roughly 6 to 27 years. Points the paper makes about the study in general: The multiple sclerosis patient group was slightly younger than the control group. Normalized Chao1 diversity was significantly lower in multiple sclerosis patients than controls, suggesting substantial peripheral T-cell clonal expansion. Strong co-clustering of samples prepared in the same batch was shown by direct clustering with F measure, prompting a batch-effect correction. Patients showed significantly higher frequencies than controls for several TRBV segments, among them TRBV5-6, TRBV5-1 and TRBV20-1.

The cysteine opens and the phenylalanine closes a CDR3 of 19 amino acids. Of the read, only the CDR3 DNA is kept; its 57 bases are in frame from base 1. CDR1 and CDR2 (SGHTA, FQGNSA) derive from the germline V gene. The sequence links TRBV7-2 to TRBJ2-3, and 9 bases in between align with TRBD2. This receptor was taken from a girl under 18 with multiple sclerosis. Sequenced input: blood. CDR3 loop: CAGSLGGWRRGGLSDTQYF. The DNA sequence is TGTGCCGGCAGCTTAGGGGGGTGGCGGCGGGGGGGCCTCTCAGATACGCAGTATTTT. Supplemented by the reference TRBV7-2 and TRBJ2-3 proteins around the CDR3, the complete variable domain is GAGVSQSPSNKVTEKGKDVELRCDPISGHTALYWYRQSLGQGLEFLIYFQGNSAPDKSGLPSDRFSAERTGGSVSTLTIQRTQQEDSAVYLCAGSLGGWRRGGLSDTQYFGPGTRLTVL.